Listed below are T cell receptor beta chains from one sample, sequenced in a study of cytomegalovirus exposure and HLA in healthy donors. The protocol was immunoSEQ multiplex PCR, while the TCRdb copy is restricted to in-frame clones and leaves out a portion. The sample contains some 62,000 clones, about 90% of which appear only once. Sequencing was carried out using PBMCs. The receptors derive from a man between 18 and 35 years old in good health and CMV-seronegative. The CDR3 runs from the conserved cysteine through the conserved F or W. The D gene is left open where the match is weak. For some rows the clone size is stated as once, few or many, or as a class when expanded; others skip it.

j_gene: TRBJ1-2
d_gene: TRBD1
v_gene: TRBV10-3
abundance: .
CDR3nt: TGTGCCATCAGTGGCGACAGGGCGGATGGCTACACCTTC
CDR3aa: CAISGDRADGYTF

j_gene: TRBJ1-6
d_gene: TRBD1
v_gene: TRBV27
abundance: .
CDR3nt: TGTGCCAGCATCACTTCGGGGACAGGGGCCCCCTCCTATAATTCACCCCTCCACTTT
CDR3aa: CASITSGTGAPSYNSPLHF

j_gene: TRBJ2-1
d_gene: TRBD2
v_gene: TRBV28
abundance: .
CDR3nt: TGTGCCAGCAGTCTCCGGGCGGGGGTCTACAATGAGCAGTTCTTC
CDR3aa: CASSLRAGVYNEQFF

j_gene: TRBJ2-5
d_gene: .
v_gene: TRBV7-9
abundance: .
CDR3nt: TGTGCCAGCAGCTTAGCGCGTCGACAGCAAGAGACCCAGTACTTC
CDR3aa: CASSLARRQQETQYF

j_gene: TRBJ1-2
d_gene: .
v_gene: TRBV6-1
abundance: once
CDR3nt: TGTGCCAGCAGGAGGGACTTCCACCCCTATGGCTACACCTTC
CDR3aa: CASRRDFHPYGYTF

j_gene: TRBJ1-1
d_gene: TRBD1
v_gene: TRBV10-2
abundance: once
CDR3nt: TGCGCCAGCAGTATCGGACAGGCTGAAGCTTTCTTT
CDR3aa: CASSIGQAEAFF

j_gene: TRBJ2-1
d_gene: .
v_gene: TRBV18
abundance: .
CDR3nt: TGTGCCAGCTCACCAAGAGGGTCAACTGATAATGAGCAGTTCTTC
CDR3aa: CASSPRGSTDNEQFF

j_gene: TRBJ2-3
d_gene: .
v_gene: TRBV6-4
abundance: .
CDR3nt: TGTGCCAGCAGTGGGTGGGGCGACACAGATACGCAGTATTTT
CDR3aa: CASSGWGDTDTQYF

j_gene: TRBJ2-1
d_gene: .
v_gene: TRBV29-1
abundance: .
CDR3nt: TGCAGCGTTGATAGCAACTCCCGGATGCTGACGGGGAATGAGCAGTTCTTC
CDR3aa: CSVDSNSRMLTGNEQFF

j_gene: TRBJ2-7
d_gene: .
v_gene: TRBV28
abundance: .
CDR3nt: TGTGCCAGCAGCCTCAGGGGTAGCGACGAGCAGTACTTC
CDR3aa: CASSLRGSDEQYF

j_gene: TRBJ2-7
d_gene: TRBD1
v_gene: TRBV6-6
abundance: .
CDR3nt: TGTGCCAGCAGCCTGACAGGGACGCGAGAGCAGTACTTC
CDR3aa: CASSLTGTREQYF

j_gene: TRBJ2-7
d_gene: TRBD2
v_gene: TRBV7-3
abundance: .
CDR3nt: TGTGCCAGCAGCCTCGGACTAGCGGGAACGGGGGAGCAGTACTTC
CDR3aa: CASSLGLAGTGEQYF

j_gene: TRBJ1-2
d_gene: .
v_gene: TRBV30
abundance: .
CDR3nt: TGTGCCTGGAGTGTAGGTCTGGGGGCGGGCGGAGGCTACACCTTC
CDR3aa: CAWSVGLGAGGGYTF

j_gene: TRBJ1-5
d_gene: .
v_gene: TRBV29-1
abundance: .
CDR3nt: TGCAGCGTCTCCGAGGGGGACACCCAAGGGCCCCAGCATTTT
CDR3aa: CSVSEGDTQGPQHF

j_gene: TRBJ2-2
d_gene: .
v_gene: TRBV6-5
abundance: .
CDR3nt: TGTGCCAGCCACCCAACGAGGGGGTCCGGGGAGCTGTTTTTT
CDR3aa: CASHPTRGSGELFF

j_gene: TRBJ2-5
d_gene: .
v_gene: TRBV6-5
abundance: once
CDR3nt: TGTGCCAGCAGTTCGCTCGGCGGGGCTCGGGGGACCCAGTACTTC
CDR3aa: CASSSLGGARGTQYF

j_gene: TRBJ1-3
d_gene: .
v_gene: TRBV6-5
abundance: .
CDR3nt: TGTGCCAGCAGAGGAATGGGACTCTCTGGAAACACCATATATTTT
CDR3aa: CASRGMGLSGNTIYF

j_gene: TRBJ2-7
d_gene: TRBD1
v_gene: TRBV18
abundance: .
CDR3nt: TGTGCCAGCTCACAGGAGGGACAGGGCACCGAGCAGTACTTC
CDR3aa: CASSQEGQGTEQYF

j_gene: TRBJ2-7
d_gene: TRBD1
v_gene: TRBV28
abundance: .
CDR3nt: TGTGCCAGCACCACCCGGAGGGACAGGGAGTATGACGAGCAGTACTTC
CDR3aa: CASTTRRDREYDEQYF

j_gene: TRBJ1-1
d_gene: .
v_gene: TRBV6-1
abundance: .
CDR3nt: TGTGCCAGCAGTGAGAGGCGGGTAGAATCTGAAGCTTTCTTT
CDR3aa: CASSERRVESEAFF

j_gene: TRBJ1-1
d_gene: .
v_gene: TRBV5-6
abundance: .
CDR3nt: TGTGCCAGCAGACCCCCGGGAGACACTGAAGCTTTCTTT
CDR3aa: CASRPPGDTEAFF

j_gene: TRBJ1-2
d_gene: TRBD1
v_gene: TRBV28
abundance: .
CDR3nt: TGTGCCAGCAGAGATAACAGGGGGTCGGAATATGGCTACACCTTC
CDR3aa: CASRDNRGSEYGYTF

j_gene: TRBJ2-5
d_gene: TRBD2
v_gene: TRBV5-4
abundance: .
CDR3nt: TGTGCCAGCCACCACGGGGGGGAAGAGACCCAGTACTTC
CDR3aa: CASHHGGEETQYF

j_gene: TRBJ2-1
d_gene: TRBD2
v_gene: TRBV10-2
abundance: .
CDR3nt: TGCGCCAGCAGTGAGGTGCGGGGGGGCCAGGATGAGCAGTTCTTC
CDR3aa: CASSEVRGGQDEQFF

j_gene: TRBJ2-1
d_gene: TRBD2
v_gene: TRBV9
abundance: .
CDR3nt: TGTGCCAGCAGTAGACTAGCGGGGGACAATGAGCAGTTCTTC
CDR3aa: CASSRLAGDNEQFF

j_gene: TRBJ1-1
d_gene: .
v_gene: TRBV7-3
abundance: .
CDR3nt: TGTGCCAGCAGTTCCTCAAGTTCGGACACTGAAGCTTTCTTT
CDR3aa: CASSSSSSDTEAFF

j_gene: TRBJ2-1
d_gene: .
v_gene: TRBV7-8
abundance: .
CDR3nt: TGTGCCAGCAGCTTAACAGAGAGCTCCTACAATGAGCAGTTCTTC
CDR3aa: CASSLTESSYNEQFF

j_gene: TRBJ1-5
d_gene: .
v_gene: TRBV6-5
abundance: .
CDR3nt: TGTGCCAGCAGTTACCGGGGCAATCAGCCCCAGCATTTT
CDR3aa: CASSYRGNQPQHF

j_gene: TRBJ1-5
d_gene: .
v_gene: TRBV28
abundance: .
CDR3nt: TGTGCCAGCAAACACAGCAATCAGCCCCAGCATTTT
CDR3aa: CASKHSNQPQHF